A selection of T cell receptor beta chains follows, all from one sample in a study of T cells in Graves' hyperthyroidism and ophthalmopathy. TCRdb re-derived calls from the multiplex PCR reads in MiXCR, one entry per CDR3 protein. The sample carries hundreds of thousands of distinct CDR3 sequences, around 15% recorded once. Sequencing input: blood. These receptors were collected from a man aged 18 to 35 with Graves' ophthalmopathy. Both conserved end residues are trimmed from each CDR3. Fields, in order: V gene, CDR3 length, CDR3 protein.

>TRBV18|13
ASSPISPGGYEQY
>TRBV7-9|12
ASSHTGSNQPQH
>TRBV6-5|15
ASSYSMASGSLGAQY
>TRBV4-1|10
ASSQPGYGYT
>TRBV5-4|15
ASSLWGFHSHYNEQF
>TRBV6-5|13
ASSYSAGREGEQF
>TRBV2|10
ASSESGGKQY
>TRBV27|13
ASSYPGQNTGELF
>TRBV18|12
ASSPDRVNTEAF
>TRBV5-8|14
ASRSISAVAKNIQY
>TRBV5-5|13
ASSLAGVTNEKLF
>TRBV29-1|11
SVERTRTDTQY
>TRBV7-9|13
ASSPDRLSNQPQH
>TRBV6-2/TRBV6-3|12
ASSYWTANTEAF
>TRBV20-1|13
SGESSDSPNYEQY
>TRBV6-1|12
ASSWGEGGYGYT
>TRBV10-3|11
AIRQGSNQPQH
>TRBV5-1|13
ASSWKGGGNTEAF
>TRBV9|12
ASSVVLAGGPMY
>TRBV4-1|13
ASSGTGGNTQPQH
>TRBV3-1|13
ASSPPDRTGGTQY
>TRBV7-2|13
ASSLESGIGETQY
>TRBV4-2|14
ASSQNGGVGNTEAF
>TRBV6-1|11
ASQTGLLYGYT
>TRBV14|12
ASSQDPLGLGQY
>TRBV20-1|9
SARQGYEQY
>TRBV20-1|11
SASTNRYNEQF
>TRBV20-1|12
SARGQGYNQPQH
>TRBV12-3/TRBV12-4|13
ASSTGTLAKNIQY
>TRBV6-1|13
ASSKGLAGVYKQY
>TRBV28|16
ASRHPGLAGAHDNEQF
>TRBV20-1|10
SATSVGDTQY
>TRBV4-2|12
ASSRGTGSYEQY
>TRBV12-3/TRBV12-4|13
ASSSTGEANYGYT
>TRBV27|12
ASSGTTLWETQY